The sample holds one count of the clone carrying this T cell receptor beta chain. In the source study's methods: Nucleated cell number was recorded as an estimate derived from reference gene primer amplification. This table comes from immunoSEQ multiplex PCR, and its TCRdb copy is limited to in-frame clones, with some not included. The V and J calls and the clone size are those of that table, but D and trimming were determined from the DNA. The sample lists 100,000 or so clones; 88% were seen once. These data belong to a study of blood T cell repertoires in COVID-19. About the research overall: Material from acute and convalescent COVID-19 was sourced from the United States, Italy and Spain. Sample material is recorded as cDNA or gDNA derived from T cells, B-cell-depleted T cells, or PBMCs.

Trimming stripped 4 bases from V and 0 bases from J, with 15 bases between. The CDR3 runs 16 residues. From germline, CDR1 is SGHTA and CDR2 FQGNSA. V gene TRBV7-2 combines with J gene TRBJ1-1, with a weak D call TRBD1 (5 bases). The sequence came from an older woman with acute or convalescent COVID-19. The sample consisted of peripheral blood. CDR3 amino acids: CASSSVGGRVNTEAFF. The CDR3 nucleotides are TGTGCCAGCAGCTCTGTGGGGGGTCGGGTGAACACTGAAGCTTTCTTT. The whole variable domain, filled in from reference TRBV7-2 and TRBJ1-1, reads GAGVSQSPSNKVTEKGKDVELRCDPISGHTALYWYRQSLGQGLEFLIYFQGNSAPDKSGLPSDRFSAERTGGSVSTLTIQRTQQEDSAVYLCASSSVGGRVNTEAFFGQGTRLTVV.